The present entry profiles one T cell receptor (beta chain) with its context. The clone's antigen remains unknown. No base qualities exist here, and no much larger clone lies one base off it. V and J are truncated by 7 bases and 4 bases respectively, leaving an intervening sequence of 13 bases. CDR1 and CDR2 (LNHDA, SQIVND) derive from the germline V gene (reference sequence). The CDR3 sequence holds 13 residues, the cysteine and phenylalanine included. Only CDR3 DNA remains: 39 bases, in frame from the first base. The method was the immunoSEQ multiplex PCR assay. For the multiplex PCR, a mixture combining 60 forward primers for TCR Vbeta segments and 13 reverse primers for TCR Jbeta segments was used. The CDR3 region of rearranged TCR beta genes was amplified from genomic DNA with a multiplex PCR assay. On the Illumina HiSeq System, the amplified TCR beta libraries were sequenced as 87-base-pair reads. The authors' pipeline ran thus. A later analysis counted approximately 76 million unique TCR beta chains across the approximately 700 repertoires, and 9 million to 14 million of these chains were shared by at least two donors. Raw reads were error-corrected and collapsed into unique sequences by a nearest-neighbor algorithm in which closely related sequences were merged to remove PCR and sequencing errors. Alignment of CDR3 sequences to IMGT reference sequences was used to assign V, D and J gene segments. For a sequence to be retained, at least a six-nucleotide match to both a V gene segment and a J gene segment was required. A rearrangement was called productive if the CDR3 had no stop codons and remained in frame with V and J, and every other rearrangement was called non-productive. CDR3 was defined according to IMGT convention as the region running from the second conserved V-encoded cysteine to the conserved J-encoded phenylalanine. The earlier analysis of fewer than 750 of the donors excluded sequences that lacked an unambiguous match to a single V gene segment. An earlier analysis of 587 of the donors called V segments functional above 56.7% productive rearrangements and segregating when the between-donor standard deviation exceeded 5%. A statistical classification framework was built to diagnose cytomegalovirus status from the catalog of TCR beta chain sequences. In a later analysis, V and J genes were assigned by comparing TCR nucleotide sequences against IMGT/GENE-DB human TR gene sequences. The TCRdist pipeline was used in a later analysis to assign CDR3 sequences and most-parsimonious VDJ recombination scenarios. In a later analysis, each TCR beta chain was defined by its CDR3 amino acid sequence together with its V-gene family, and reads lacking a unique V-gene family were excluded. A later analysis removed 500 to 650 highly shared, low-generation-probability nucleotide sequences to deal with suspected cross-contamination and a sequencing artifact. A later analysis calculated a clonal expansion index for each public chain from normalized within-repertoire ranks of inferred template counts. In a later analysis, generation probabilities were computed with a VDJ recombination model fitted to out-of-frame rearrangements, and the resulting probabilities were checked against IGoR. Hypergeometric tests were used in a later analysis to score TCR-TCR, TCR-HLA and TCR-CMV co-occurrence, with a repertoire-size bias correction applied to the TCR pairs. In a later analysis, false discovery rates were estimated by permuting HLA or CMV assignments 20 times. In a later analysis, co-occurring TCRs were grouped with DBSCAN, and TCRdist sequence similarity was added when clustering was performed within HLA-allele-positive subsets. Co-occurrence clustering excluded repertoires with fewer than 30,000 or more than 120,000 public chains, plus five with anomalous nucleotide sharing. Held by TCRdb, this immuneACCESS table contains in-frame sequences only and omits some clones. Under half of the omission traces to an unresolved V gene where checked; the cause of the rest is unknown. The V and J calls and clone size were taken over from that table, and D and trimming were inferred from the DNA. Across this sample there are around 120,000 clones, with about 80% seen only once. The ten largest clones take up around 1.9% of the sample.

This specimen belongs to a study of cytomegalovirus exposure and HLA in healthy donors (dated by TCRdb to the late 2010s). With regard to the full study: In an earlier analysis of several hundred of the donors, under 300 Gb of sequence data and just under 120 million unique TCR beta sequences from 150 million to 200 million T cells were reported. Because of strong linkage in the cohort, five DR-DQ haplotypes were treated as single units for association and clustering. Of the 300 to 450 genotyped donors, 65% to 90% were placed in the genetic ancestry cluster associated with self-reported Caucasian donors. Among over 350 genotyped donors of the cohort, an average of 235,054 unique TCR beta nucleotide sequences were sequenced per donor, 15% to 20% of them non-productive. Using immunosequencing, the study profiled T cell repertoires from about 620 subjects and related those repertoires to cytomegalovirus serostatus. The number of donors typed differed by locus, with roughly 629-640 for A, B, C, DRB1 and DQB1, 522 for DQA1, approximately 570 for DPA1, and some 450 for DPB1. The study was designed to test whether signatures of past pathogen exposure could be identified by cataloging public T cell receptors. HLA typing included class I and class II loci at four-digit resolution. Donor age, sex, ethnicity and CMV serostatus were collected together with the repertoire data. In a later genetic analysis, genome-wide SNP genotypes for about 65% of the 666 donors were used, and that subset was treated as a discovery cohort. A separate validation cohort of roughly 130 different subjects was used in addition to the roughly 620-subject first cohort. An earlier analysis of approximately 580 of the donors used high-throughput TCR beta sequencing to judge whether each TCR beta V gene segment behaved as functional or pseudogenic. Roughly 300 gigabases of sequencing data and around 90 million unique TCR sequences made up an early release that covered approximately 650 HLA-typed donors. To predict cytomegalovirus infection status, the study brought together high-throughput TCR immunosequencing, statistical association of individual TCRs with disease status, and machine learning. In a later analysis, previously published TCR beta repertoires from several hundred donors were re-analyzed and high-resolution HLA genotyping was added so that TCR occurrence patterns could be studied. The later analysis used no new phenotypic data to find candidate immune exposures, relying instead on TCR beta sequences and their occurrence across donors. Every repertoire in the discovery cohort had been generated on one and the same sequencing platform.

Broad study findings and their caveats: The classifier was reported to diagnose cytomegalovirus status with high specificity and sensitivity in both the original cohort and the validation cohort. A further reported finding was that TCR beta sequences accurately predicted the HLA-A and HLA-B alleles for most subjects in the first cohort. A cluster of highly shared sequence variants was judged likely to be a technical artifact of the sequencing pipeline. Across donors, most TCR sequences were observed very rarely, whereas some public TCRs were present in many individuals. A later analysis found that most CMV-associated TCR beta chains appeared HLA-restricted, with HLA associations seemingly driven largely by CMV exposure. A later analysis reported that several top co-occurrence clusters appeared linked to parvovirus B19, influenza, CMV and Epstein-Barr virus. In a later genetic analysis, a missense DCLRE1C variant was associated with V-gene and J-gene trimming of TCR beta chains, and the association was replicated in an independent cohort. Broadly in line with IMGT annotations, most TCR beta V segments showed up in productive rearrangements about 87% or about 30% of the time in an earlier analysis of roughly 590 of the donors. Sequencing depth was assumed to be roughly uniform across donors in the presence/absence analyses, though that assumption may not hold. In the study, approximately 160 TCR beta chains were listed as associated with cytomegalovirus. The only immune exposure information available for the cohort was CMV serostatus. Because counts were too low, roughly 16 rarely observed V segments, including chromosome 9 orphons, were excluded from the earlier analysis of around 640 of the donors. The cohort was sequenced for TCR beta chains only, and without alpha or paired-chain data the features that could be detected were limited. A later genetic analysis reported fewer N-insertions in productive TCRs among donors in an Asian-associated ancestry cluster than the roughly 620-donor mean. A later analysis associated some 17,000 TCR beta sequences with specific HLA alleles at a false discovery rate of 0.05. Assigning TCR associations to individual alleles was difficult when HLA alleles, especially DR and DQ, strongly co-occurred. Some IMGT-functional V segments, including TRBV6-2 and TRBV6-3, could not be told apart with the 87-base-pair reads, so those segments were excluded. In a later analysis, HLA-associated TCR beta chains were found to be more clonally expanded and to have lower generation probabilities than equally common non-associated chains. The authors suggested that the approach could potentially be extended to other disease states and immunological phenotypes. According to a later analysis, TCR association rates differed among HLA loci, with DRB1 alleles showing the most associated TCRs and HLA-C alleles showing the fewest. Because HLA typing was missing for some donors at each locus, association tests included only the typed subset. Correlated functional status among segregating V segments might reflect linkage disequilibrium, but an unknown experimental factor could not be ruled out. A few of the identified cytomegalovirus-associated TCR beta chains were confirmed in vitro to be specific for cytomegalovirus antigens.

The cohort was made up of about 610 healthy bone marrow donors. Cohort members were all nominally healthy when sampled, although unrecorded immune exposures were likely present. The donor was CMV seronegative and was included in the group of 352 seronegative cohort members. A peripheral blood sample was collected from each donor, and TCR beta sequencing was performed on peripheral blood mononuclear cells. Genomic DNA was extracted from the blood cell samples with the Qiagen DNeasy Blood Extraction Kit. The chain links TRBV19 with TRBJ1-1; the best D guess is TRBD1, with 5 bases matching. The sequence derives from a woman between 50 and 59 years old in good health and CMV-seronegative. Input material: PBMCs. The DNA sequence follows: TGTGCCAGTATCCCGAGGGACTTCACTGAAGCTTTCTTT. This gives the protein CASIPRDFTEAFF.